Below, 22 T cell receptor beta chains from the same sample are listed, as sequenced in a study of CD8+CD57+ T cells in acquired aplastic anemia. The TCR beta profiling, which covered VDJ combination and CDR3 sequence, was carried out using genomic DNA as the template. TCRdb ran MiXCR on the reads and lists one entry per CDR3 protein. The table records a few hundred thousand distinct CDR3 sequences, roughly 35% of them present only once. Sequences were obtained from sorted CD4+, CD8+, or CD8+CD57+ T cells (not recorded which) from PBMCs. These receptors all come from a human donor in good health, serving as a control.

The CDR3 sequence: CASRGGQGAGETQYF. For the CDR3, the DNA is TGCGCCAGCAGGGGGGGACAGGGGGCAGGCGAGACCCAGTACTTC. V usage is TRBV10-1 and J usage is TRBJ2-5; 12 nucleotides match TRBD1. V shed 6 bases and J 5 bases; nucleotides not matched to a gene: 7. Germline loops: CDR1 WNHNN, CDR2 SYGVQD (reference sequence). This CDR3 contains 15 residues.

The rearrangement uses TRBV6-5 and TRBJ2-2, with D unresolved. V was trimmed by 4 bases and J by 8 bases, leaving 20 bases between them. The CDR3 has 16 residues. Germline CDR1 reads MNHEY; CDR2 reads SVGAGI. This CDR3 is CASSLGWPNKAGELFF. CDR3 DNA: TGTGCCAGCAGTTTAGGATGGCCGAACAAGGCTGGGGAGCTGTTTTTT.

The chain recombines TRBV20-1 with TRBJ1-5; D uncertain. The CDR3 has 14 residues. V lost 5 bases and J 2 bases, leaving 13 bases between the germline ends. Germline CDR1 is DFQATT and CDR2 is SNEGSKA (reference sequence). The CDR3 protein is CSAEEGRGNQPQHF. The CDR3 region has the DNA TGCAGTGCTGAGGAGGGAAGGGGCAATCAGCCCCAGCATTTT.

This clonotype came up many times. This chain links TRBV30 with TRBJ1-6; weak D call: TRBD1 (5 bases). Germline assignment: CDR1 GTSNPN and CDR2 SVGIG (reference sequence). CDR3 length: 14 amino acids. Trimming took off 8 bases at V and 7 bases at J, with 18 bases between the two ends. CDR3 residues: CAGNGQGGNSPLHF. The DNA of the CDR3 is TGTGCCGGAAACGGGCAGGGTGGGAATTCACCCCTCCACTTT.

This clonotype was detected ten times or more. V gene TRBV7-9 combines with J gene TRBJ1-2; 10 positions match TRBD1. The CDR3 has 19 amino acids. CDR1 and CDR2 (germline): SEHNR, FQNEAQ (reference sequence). The J segment lost 6 bases and the V segment lost 5 bases, leaving 21 bases of the junction unmatched. CDR3 sequence reads: CASSPPGDRGLPASDGYTF. The DNA of the CDR3 is TGTGCCAGCAGCCCCCCCGGGGACAGGGGTTTACCGGCGTCTGATGGCTACACCTTC.

This clonotype was seen repeatedly, ten times or more. The rearrangement joins TRBV7-6 to TRBJ2-5, with D possibly matching TRBD2 (6 bases). CDR3 length equals 16 residues. Trimming left V 1 base short and J 5 bases short, with 17 bases between. CDR1 and CDR2 (germline): SGHVS, FNYEAQ. The CDR3 coding sequence is TGTGCCAGCAGCTTAGTGGAGGTGGGAGGCGGTGAGACCCAGTACTTC. Translated: CASSLVEVGGGETQYF. Using reference TRBV7-6 and TRBJ2-5 for the parts outside the CDR3, the full variable domain is GAGVSQSPRYKVTKRGQDVALRCDPISGHVSLYWYRQALGQGPEFLTYFNYEAQQDKSGLPNDRFSAERPEGSISTLTIQRTEQRDSAMYRCASSLVEVGGGETQYFGPGTRLLVL.

This rearrangement joins TRBV25-1 to TRBJ2-1, with TRBD2 as a possible D gene (6 bases). The germline CDR1 and CDR2 sequences are MGHDK and SYGVNS. Trimming cost V 4 bases and J 4 bases, with 14 bases left between them. CDR3 length: 15 residues. CDR3: CASSVQAGVYNEQFF. The CDR3 DNA is TGTGCCAGCAGTGTCCAAGCGGGTGTTTACAATGAGCAGTTCTTC.

The chain couples TRBV29-1 to TRBJ1-1; D might be TRBD1 (5 bases). The V gene's germline CDR1 is SQVTM and CDR2 ANQGSEA. This CDR3 spans 12 amino acids. Trimming pared 5 bases from V and 2 bases from J, leaving 9 bases between. For the CDR3, the DNA is TGCAGCGTTTTAGGGGACAACACTGAAGCTTTCTTT. Encoded protein: CSVLGDNTEAFF.

The table lists this clonotype with many counts. The V call is TRBV19, the J call TRBJ1-1; TRBD1 matches 7 bases. Germline V gives CDR1 LNHDA, CDR2 SQIVND (reference sequence). After removal of 9 bases from V and 10 bases from J, the junction contained 17 bases not matched to a gene. CDR3 length: 14 residues. The CDR3 coding sequence is TGTGCCAGCGCCCCGTGGGCAGGGGGGATAGGAGCTTTCTTT. This codes for CASAPWAGGIGAFF.

In its sample, this clonotype was seen once. The V gene is TRBV2, the J gene TRBJ2-1; D call uncertain. The CDR3 contains 14 residues. Germline CDR1 is SNHLY and CDR2 is FYNNEI. Trimming cost V 4 bases and J 0 bases, with 7 bases left between them. This CDR3 reads CASSASRSYNEQFF. CDR3 nucleotides: TGTGCCAGCAGTGCCTCGCGCTCCTACAATGAGCAGTTCTTC.

This clonotype was detected many times. The CDR3 loop reads CASSQYISYEQYF. The DNA for the CDR3 is TGTGCCAGCAGCCAGTACATTTCCTACGAGCAGTACTTC. The chain is built from TRBV3-1 and TRBJ2-7, with no clear D. The CDR3 consists of 13 residues. CDR1 and CDR2 (germline): LGHDT, YNNKEL (reference sequence). Trimming pared 3 bases from V and 1 base from J, leaving 7 bases between.

Of note for this clonotype: The junction and the germline gene differ at one end; a read error may be behind it. The V gene is TRBV10-3, the J gene TRBJ2-3; tentatively, D is TRBD2 (6 bases). Germline CDR1 ENHRY, CDR2 SYGVKD. This CDR3 contains 13 residues. In nucleotides, the CDR3 is TGTGCCAGCAGTTCCACTAGCTGGGATACGCAGTATTTT. Amino acid sequence: CASSSTSWDTQYF.

The chain carries TRBV7-2 and TRBJ1-1; TRBD1 matches 8 bases. J gave up 0 bases and V 5 bases, and 2 bases lay outside the gene matches. The CDR3 loop spans 14 amino acids. Germline lookup yields CDR1 SGHTA and CDR2 FQGNSA. The CDR3 protein is CASSRDRLNTEAFF. CDR3 bases: TGTGCCAGCAGCCGGGACAGGTTGAACACTGAAGCTTTCTTT.

This clonotype occurred many times. This sequence joins TRBV11-2 and TRBJ1-3, with D uncertain. Germline CDR1 SGHAT, CDR2 FQNNGV. V was clipped by 0 bases and J by 0 bases, with 12 bases between them. The CDR3 has 17 amino acids. CDR3 sequence reads: CASSLDITATSGNTIYF. The CDR3 DNA reads TGTGCCAGCAGCTTAGATATCACCGCAACCTCTGGAAACACCATATATTTT.

The sample holds a few counts of this clonotype. The chain links TRBV5-6 to TRBJ2-5; 7 bases match TRBD2. CDR1 is SGHDT and CDR2 is YYEEEE in the germline V gene. V trimming: 5 bases; J trimming: 5 bases; junction bases outside the gene matches: 18. There are 17 residues in the CDR3. DNA for the CDR3: TGTGCCAGCAGTCCTATCTGGGGCGCCGGGGGAGGGGAGACCCAGTACTTC. Its translation: CASSPIWGAGGGETQYF.

The CDR3 reads CASSLARGGRISTDTQYF. For the CDR3, the DNA is TGTGCCAGCAGTTTAGCGCGGGGGGGACGGATTAGCACAGATACGCAGTATTTT. This chain links TRBV12-3 or TRBV12-4 with TRBJ2-3; TRBD2 agrees at 9 bases. There are 18 residues in the CDR3. The trim removed 0 bases at V and 0 bases at J, leaving 7 bases unmatched.

This clonotype was seen many times. The chain is built from TRBV9 and TRBJ2-1; 10 bases line up with TRBD2. Germline trimming cut 3 bases from V and 4 bases from J; bases unmatched to any gene: 16. CDR1 and CDR2 (germline): SGDLS, YYNGEE. The CDR3 runs to 19 residues. The CDR3 nucleotides are TGTGCCAGCAGCGGTCTGGGGCTAGCGGGGGTTCCAGCGTACAATGAGCAGTTCTTC. This encodes CASSGLGLAGVPAYNEQFF.

This chain uses TRBV30 with TRBJ1-1; perhaps TRBD1 as D (5 bases). The germline CDR1 and CDR2 sequences are GTSNPN and SVGIG (reference sequence). V was cut by 5 bases and J by 0 bases, with 10 bases left in between. The CDR3 extends over 13 amino acids. The CDR3 is CAWGDGMNTEAFF. The CDR3 nucleotides are TGTGCCTGGGGGGACGGCATGAACACTGAAGCTTTCTTT.

The sample holds many counts of this clonotype. This chain connects TRBV11-2 to TRBJ2-7; 10 bases are a match to TRBD2. The CDR3 covers 19 residues. The ends lost 5 bases at V and 3 bases at J; junction bases unmatched: 19. Germline assignment: CDR1 SGHAT and CDR2 FQNNGV. As DNA, the CDR3 is TGTGCCAGCAGCCCCGAGCGTGCCCGAGCTAGCGGGAGCCTCTACGAGCAGTACTTC. Translating it yields CASSPERARASGSLYEQYF.

Regarding this clonotype: The junction and the germline gene differ at one end; a read error may be behind it. CDR3 residues: CAGSPGTGAYYGYTF. The DNA of the CDR3 is TGTGCCGGCAGTCCCGGGACAGGGGCTTACTATGGCTACACCTTC. The chain has TRBV2 and TRBJ1-2; 10 nucleotides line up with TRBD1. Germline V gives CDR1 SNHLY, CDR2 FYNNEI. CDR3 length: 15 amino acids.

This clonotype was recorded many times. The J gene is TRBJ1-2, the V gene TRBV4-1, with D possibly being TRBD1 (6 bases). There are 14 residues in the CDR3. V lost 2 bases to trimming and J lost 4 bases, with 11 bases between them. Germline CDR1 is MGHRA and CDR2 is YSYEKL. CDR3 region: CASSQPGHLYGYTF. DNA for the CDR3: TGCGCCAGCAGCCAACCGGGACACCTCTATGGCTACACCTTC.

At least ten counts were recorded for this clonotype. The rearrangement uses TRBV6-6 and TRBJ2-5, with TRBD2 matching over 11 bases. Per the germline V gene, CDR1 is MNHNY and CDR2 is SVGAGI (reference sequence). V gave up 4 bases and J gave up 2 bases; unmatched junction bases: 6. The CDR3 has 16 residues. The CDR3 sequence: CASSSTTSGGQETQYF. The CDR3 DNA is TGTGCCAGCAGTTCGACCACTAGCGGGGGACAAGAGACCCAGTACTTC.